This TCR beta chain originates from a study of T cell responses to AZD1222 COVID-19 vaccine. Clones were sequenced by immunoSEQ multiplex PCR, and TCRdb holds only the in-frame ones, with some missing. Among about 140,000 clones, about 92% were seen once, and the ten largest hold around 12%. This CDR3 has 15 residues. After removal of 5 bases from V and 3 bases from J, the junction contained 6 bases not matched to a gene. Germline assignment: CDR1 SEHNR and CDR2 FQNEAQ (reference sequence). Material: peripheral blood, obtained after recovery from COVID-19. The sequence came from an adult who had recovered from COVID-19. The V gene is TRBV7-9, the J gene TRBJ1-1; 10 nucleotides line up with TRBD1. CDR3 nucleotides: TGTGCCAGCAGCGTGTGGACAGGGGGTTACACTGAAGCTTTCTTT. Translation: CASSVWTGGYTEAFF. Filled out from reference TRBV7-9 and TRBJ1-1, the complete variable domain reads DTGVSQNPRHKITKRGQNVTFRCDPISEHNRLYWYRQTLGQGPEFLTYFQNEAQLEKSRLLSDRFSAERPKGSFSTLEIQRTEQGDSAMYLCASSVWTGGYTEAFFGQGTRLTVV.